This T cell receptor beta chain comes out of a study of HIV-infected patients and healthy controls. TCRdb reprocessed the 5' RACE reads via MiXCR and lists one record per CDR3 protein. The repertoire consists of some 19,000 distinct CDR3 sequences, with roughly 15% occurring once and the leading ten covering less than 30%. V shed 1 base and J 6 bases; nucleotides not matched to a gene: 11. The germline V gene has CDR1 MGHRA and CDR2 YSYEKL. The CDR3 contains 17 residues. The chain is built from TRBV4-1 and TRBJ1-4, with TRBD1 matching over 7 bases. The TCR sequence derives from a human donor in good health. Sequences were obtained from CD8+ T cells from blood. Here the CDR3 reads CASSQASIQGPHEKLFF. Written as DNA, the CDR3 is TGCGCCAGCAGCCAAGCTTCGATACAGGGGCCGCATGAAAAACTGTTTTTT.